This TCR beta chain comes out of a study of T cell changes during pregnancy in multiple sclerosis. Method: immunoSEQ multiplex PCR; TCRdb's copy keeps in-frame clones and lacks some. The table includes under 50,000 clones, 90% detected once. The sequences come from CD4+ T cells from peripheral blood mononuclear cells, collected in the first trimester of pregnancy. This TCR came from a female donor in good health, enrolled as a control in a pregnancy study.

The CDR3 nucleotides are TGTGCCTGGTCCCACGCGGGTTTCGATGGCTACACCTTC. This sequence encodes CAWSHAGFDGYTF. The V and J genes are TRBV30 and TRBJ1-2; D is unresolved. Trimming pared 5 bases from V and 6 bases from J, leaving 16 bases between. There are 13 residues in the CDR3. From germline, CDR1 is GTSNPN and CDR2 SVGIG (reference sequence).